The 24 T cell receptor beta chains below were found in one sample sequenced in a study of T cells after yellow fever vaccination (dated 2019 in TCRdb). What this sample's treatment or condition label stands for: live attenuated yellow fever vaccine strain. The protocol used for the library was 5' RACE. TCRdb shows the sequencer as Illumina HiSeq 2500. TCRdb reran the public reads through fastp at Q25 and MiXCR, keeping productive beta chains. CDR3 protein sequences are deduplicated, and each keeps its most common genes and DNA. Recorded for this sample are about 400,000 distinct CDR3 sequences; approximately 5.7% of them occurred a single time. The ten largest clones take up over 12% of the sample. The material sequenced was PBMCs, taken 5 days after the yellow fever booster vaccination. Receptor source: a man aged 25-40 years who received the YFV17D yellow fever vaccine.

This clonotype was seen many times. V and J are TRBV7-6 and TRBJ2-5, with D perhaps given as TRBD1 or TRBD2 (6 bases each). Trimming pared 5 bases from V and 3 bases from J, leaving 13 bases between. CDR3 length: 14 amino acids. Looked up from germline, CDR1 is SGHVS and CDR2 is FNYEAQ. The CDR3 sequence is CASSRGTIKETQYF. The CDR3 DNA follows: TGTGCCAGCAGCCGGGGGACAATAAAAGAGACCCAGTACTTC.

This clonotype was seen ten or more times. The chain combines TRBV20-1 with TRBJ2-3; no clear D. The CDR3 has 13 amino acids. Germline CDR1 DFQATT, CDR2 SNEGSKA (reference sequence). For the CDR3, the DNA is TGCAGCCTACCGTTTGAGAACCGAGATACGCAGTATTTT. Amino acid sequence: CSLPFENRDTQYF.

This clonotype was counted ten times or more. The chain has TRBV29-1 and TRBJ1-2; 7 bases fit TRBD1. This CDR3 is built from 13 residues. V was pared by 7 bases and J by 3 bases, with 8 bases of the junction left unmatched. In germline, CDR1 is SQVTM, CDR2 ANQGSEA. The chain's CDR3 is CSAADRVDYGYTF. The DNA of the CDR3 is TGCAGCGCGGCAGACAGGGTGGACTATGGCTACACCTTC.

In its sample, this clonotype was seen a few times. The J gene is TRBJ2-1, the V gene TRBV7-6, with 9 bases aligning to TRBD2. Trimming cost V 0 bases and J 2 bases; bases outside gene matches: 2. The CDR3 is made up of 16 amino acids. Per germline, CDR1 SGHVS and CDR2 FNYEAQ. The CDR3 loop reads CASSLATSGTYNEQFF. In DNA, the CDR3 is TGTGCCAGCAGCTTAGCGACTAGCGGAACCTACAATGAGCAGTTCTTC. Based on the CDR3 plus reference TRBV7-6 and TRBJ2-1, the full variable domain is GAGVSQSPRYKVTKRGQDVALRCDPISGHVSLYWYRQALGQGPEFLTYFNYEAQQDKSGLPNDRFSAERPEGSISTLTIQRTEQRDSAMYRCASSLATSGTYNEQFFGPGTRLTVL.

The sample holds many counts of this clonotype. CDR3 residues: CASSLTGETVYEQYF. The CDR3 DNA follows: TGTGCCAGCAGCCTCACTGGGGAAACGGTCTACGAGCAGTACTTC. V is TRBV9 and J is TRBJ2-7; no clear D. CDR3 length: 15 amino acids. Germline CDR1 is SGDLS and CDR2 is YYNGEE. The V and J ends lost 4 bases and 3 bases respectively, with 17 bases between them.

This clonotype was observed many times. The V gene is TRBV6-5, the J gene TRBJ2-3; TRBD2 might be the D (6 bases). The CDR3 totals 16 residues. Germline values: CDR1 MNHEY, CDR2 SVGAGI. Trimming stripped 0 bases from V and 3 bases from J, with 13 bases between. CDR3 nucleotide sequence: TGTGCCAGCAGTTACTCGAGCGGGTTCAGGACAGATACGCAGTATTTT. Amino acid sequence: CASSYSSGFRTDTQYF.

This clonotype was counted a few times. The chain's CDR3 is CASSLSSSSGSRNEQFF. The CDR3 nucleotides are TGTGCCAGCAGCTTAAGTAGCTCTAGCGGGAGTAGAAATGAGCAGTTCTTC. The rearrangement links TRBV7-2 to TRBJ2-1; 10 bases are shared with TRBD2. The CDR3 has 17 residues. V was clipped by 2 bases and J by 7 bases; unmatched bases: 11. The germline V gene has CDR1 SGHTA and CDR2 FQGNSA.

The V call is TRBV20-1, the J call TRBJ1-5; D perhaps matches TRBD1 (6 bases). Germline V CDR1 and CDR2: DFQATT, SNEGSKA (reference sequence). Trimming removed 1 base from V and 2 bases from J, with 18 bases in between. The CDR3 is 17 amino acids. The chain's CDR3 is CSARVRTANTGNQPQHF. DNA for the CDR3: TGCAGTGCTAGAGTTCGGACAGCTAATACGGGCAATCAGCCCCAGCATTTT.

The chain joins TRBV14 to TRBJ2-1, with no clear D. The CDR3 extends over 11 amino acids. The germline V gene has CDR1 SGHDN and CDR2 FVKESK. V lost 1 base to trimming and J lost 9 bases, with 4 bases between them. Written as DNA, the CDR3 is TGTGCCAGCAGCCAAGTAGTTGAGCAGTTCTTC. Encoded protein: CASSQVVEQFF. The full variable domain, its missing parts supplied by reference TRBV14 and TRBJ2-1, is EAGVTQFPSHSVIEKGQTVTLRCDPISGHDNLYWYRRVMGKEIKFLLHFVKESKQDESGMPNNRFLAERTGGTYSTLKVQPAELEDSGVYFCASSQVVEQFFGPGTRLTVL.

The table lists this clonotype with a few counts. The chain carries TRBV25-1 and TRBJ1-2; tentative D call: TRBD1 (6 bases). Trimming removed 1 base at V and 1 base at J, with 10 bases between. CDR1 is MGHDK and CDR2 is SYGVNS in the germline V gene. This CDR3 is 15 amino acids long. The CDR3 reads CASSESGTINYGYTF. CDR3 bases: TGTGCCAGCAGTGAATCGGGGACAATTAACTATGGCTACACCTTC.

The table lists this clonotype with a few counts. The J gene is TRBJ2-2, the V gene TRBV5-6; TRBD1 matches at 11 bases. Trimming took 2 bases from V and 3 from J; bases not matched to a gene: 3. In germline, CDR1 is SGHDT, CDR2 YYEEEE. This CDR3 is 16 amino acids long. CDR3 sequence: CASSLLGQGDTGELFF. CDR3 sequence (DNA): TGTGCCAGCAGCTTATTGGGACAGGGGGACACCGGGGAGCTGTTTTTT.

The chain uses TRBV6-5 and TRBJ2-1; the match to TRBD2 covers 7 bases. The V and J ends lost 6 bases and 8 bases, in that order; junction bases with no gene match: 13. The CDR3 runs to 15 residues. Germline lookup yields CDR1 MNHEY and CDR2 SVGAGI. The CDR3 sequence is CASSPEVGGRDEQFF. The CDR3 nucleotides are TGTGCCAGCAGCCCGGAGGTGGGAGGGAGGGATGAGCAGTTCTTC.

This chain links TRBV5-1 with TRBJ2-2; D is uncertain. With 4 bases removed from V and 1 base from J, the gap between germline ends came to 8 bases. CDR3 length: 14 residues. Germline CDR1 and CDR2: SGHRS and YFSETQ. The CDR3 reads CASSTKGNTGELFF. In nucleotides, the CDR3 is TGCGCCAGCAGCACCAAGGGGAACACCGGGGAGCTGTTTTTT.

The chain recombines TRBV7-2 with TRBJ2-7; 9 nucleotides match TRBD1. Germline CDR1 and CDR2: SGHTA and FQGNSA. The CDR3 loop spans 17 amino acids. Trimming cost V 0 bases and J 6 bases; bases outside gene matches: 12. In DNA, the CDR3 is TGTGCCAGCAGCTTAGCGAGCCCCTGGACAGGGGAAAGCGAGCAGTACTTC. Translated, it gives CASSLASPWTGESEQYF.

In this sample, this clonotype turned up a few times. V usage is TRBV19 and J usage is TRBJ1-1, with D perhaps matching TRBD1 (6 bases). The CDR3 contains 14 residues. The germline V gene encodes CDR1 LNHDA and CDR2 SQIVND (reference sequence). The germline V and J ends were trimmed by 8 bases and 0 bases, with 13 bases remaining between them. The CDR3 DNA sequence: TGTGCCAGTCACCAGCGGGGGCTGAACACTGAAGCTTTCTTT. Translating it yields CASHQRGLNTEAFF.

The chain has TRBV7-3 and TRBJ2-1; perhaps TRBD2 as D (6 bases). The germline V gene encodes CDR1 SGHTA and CDR2 FQGTGA. Trimming stripped 4 bases from V and 0 bases from J, with 16 bases between. This CDR3 has 17 amino acids. The CDR3 sequence: CASSSSTRMLSYNEQFF. In DNA form, the CDR3 reads TGTGCCAGCAGCTCTTCGACTAGGATGCTCTCCTACAATGAGCAGTTCTTC.

This clonotype was counted many times. The chain has TRBV5-1 and TRBJ2-3; D might be TRBD2 (6 bases). The length of the CDR3 is 14 residues. Germline loops: CDR1 SGHRS, CDR2 YFSETQ. V lost 4 bases and J 2 bases, leaving 11 bases between the germline ends. CDR3 region: CASSEGGVTDTQYF. CDR3 coding DNA: TGCGCCAGCAGCGAAGGCGGGGTCACAGATACGCAGTATTTT. Full variable domain (missing parts from reference TRBV5-1 and TRBJ2-3): KAGVTQTPRYLIKTRGQQVTLSCSPISGHRSVSWYQQTPGQGLQFLFEYFSETQRNKGNFPGRFSGRQFSNSRSEMNVSTLELGDSALYLCASSEGGVTDTQYFGPGTRLTVL.

There are a few counts of this clonotype. The J gene is TRBJ2-2, the V gene TRBV7-9; D is perhaps TRBD1 (6 bases). Germline CDR1 SEHNR, CDR2 FQNEAQ (reference sequence). This CDR3 is 15 amino acids long. Trimming pared 5 bases from V and 3 bases from J, leaving 13 bases between. The CDR3 nucleotides read TGTGCCAGCAGCAACCGGGACACCCACACCGGGGAGCTGTTTTTT. It translates to CASSNRDTHTGELFF.

This clonotype was observed at least ten times. V gene TRBV7-9 combines with J gene TRBJ2-1; no firm D call. The V and J ends lost 5 bases and 12 bases respectively, with 17 bases between them. The CDR3 contains 13 residues. Germline V lookup: CDR1 SEHNR, CDR2 FQNEAQ (reference sequence). CDR3 coding DNA: TGTGCCAGCAGCCCTGCCGACTCCTTGTTGCAGTTCTTC. Translation gives CASSPADSLLQFF.

The chain joins TRBV12-3 or TRBV12-4 to TRBJ2-1, with TRBD2 identical over 12 bases. V dropped 6 bases and J dropped 3; count of bases not matched to a gene: 3. CDR3 length: 15 amino acids. The CDR3 coding sequence is TGTGCCAGCAGGGTGACTAGCGGGAGCTACAATGAGCAGTTCTTC. Protein product: CASRVTSGSYNEQFF.

This chain joins TRBV20-1 and TRBJ2-3, with 12 bases aligning to TRBD2. Trimming cost V 6 bases and J 6 bases; bases outside gene matches: 7. This CDR3 has 14 residues. Germline values: CDR1 DFQATT, CDR2 SNEGSKA (reference sequence). CDR3 amino acids: CSARLAGESDTQYF. CDR3 nucleotides: TGCAGTGCCCGACTAGCGGGAGAGTCTGATACGCAGTATTTT.

This chain uses TRBV15 with TRBJ2-5, with D possibly TRBD1 on 5 matching bases. Looked up from germline, CDR1 is LNHNV and CDR2 is YYDKDF (reference sequence). Between the trimmed V and J ends, which lost 8 bases and 5 bases, there was a span of 12 bases. The CDR3 runs to 12 residues. The CDR3 protein is CATGQGRETQYF. The CDR3, as DNA: TGTGCCACCGGGCAGGGTAGGGAGACCCAGTACTTC.

This clonotype was counted many times. The chain recombines TRBV6-2 or TRBV6-3 with TRBJ2-7; tentatively, D is TRBD1 (5 bases). There are 14 residues in the CDR3. Per the germline V gene, CDR1 is MNHEY and CDR2 is SVGEGT. The germline V and J ends were trimmed by 5 bases and 2 bases, with 13 bases remaining between them. The CDR3 nucleotides read TGTGCCAGCAGTCAGGGTTTGGGTACCTACGAGCAGTACTTC. It is translated as CASSQGLGTYEQYF.

This clonotype was detected only a few times. The chain is built from TRBV4-1 and TRBJ2-7; 8 nucleotides agree with TRBD1. The germline CDR1 and CDR2 sequences are MGHRA and YSYEKL. The CDR3 runs 15 residues. V shed 1 base and J 2 bases; nucleotides not matched to a gene: 4. The CDR3 spells CASSQVPDRAYEQYF. In DNA form, the CDR3 reads TGCGCCAGCAGCCAAGTCCCGGACAGGGCCTACGAGCAGTACTTC.